This T cell receptor beta chain stems from a study of blood T cell repertoires in COVID-19. Study-level background: All recovered Cohort 3 donors got two negative PCRs, got clearance, or saw symptom resolution. Samples representing acute and convalescent COVID-19 were sourced from the United States, Italy and Spain.

Source study methods: Researchers report that nucleated cell counts were estimated from reference gene primer amplification. TCRdb keeps only in-frame clones here, not all; method: immunoSEQ multiplex PCR. V and J calls and clone size are those listed in that table; D and trimming were worked out from the DNA. The table records hundreds of thousands of clones, 88% of them present only once. Adults between about 18 and 89 years of age took part from about two dozen US areas. Germline lookup yields CDR1 SQVTM and CDR2 ANQGSEA. The CDR3 covers 14 residues. Trimming pared 7 bases from V and 3 bases from J, leaving 18 bases between.

The sample was PBMCs or T cells enriched from blood (not recorded which). V and J are TRBV29-1 and TRBJ1-2; D is uncertain. The TCR comes from a woman aged 55 to 70 in a cohort exposed to, infected with or recovered from COVID-19 (not recorded which). CDR3 protein: CSDSPRSGDYGYTF. The DNA of the CDR3 is TGCAGCGACTCTCCCAGGAGCGGCGACTATGGCTACACCTTC.